This is a list of T cell receptor beta chains from one sample in a study of T cell changes during pregnancy in multiple sclerosis. Data came from immunoSEQ multiplex PCR; TCRdb stores just in-frame clones and leaves some out. The sample lists about 40,000 clones; roughly 90% were seen once. Sample: CD8+ T cells from peripheral blood mononuclear cells, taken in the first trimester of pregnancy. The receptor set was obtained from a female donor with multiple sclerosis, enrolled in a pregnancy study. Each CDR3 is given with its conserved first and last residue. D genes are given only for firm matches. A row's size may be missing; if present it is once, few, many or a size class.

j_call: TRBJ2-1; d_call: -; v_call: TRBV7-7; clone_size: -; cdr3_aa: CASSQGVGPYNEQFF; cdr3_nt: TGTGCTAGCAGCCAAGGGGTGGGTCCCTACAATGAGCAGTTCTTC
j_call: TRBJ2-7; d_call: TRBD1; v_call: TRBV27; clone_size: -; cdr3_aa: CASSLSTGAGEQYF; cdr3_nt: TGTGCCAGCAGTTTATCGACAGGGGCCGGCGAGCAGTACTTC
j_call: TRBJ1-5; d_call: TRBD1; v_call: TRBV5-6; clone_size: -; cdr3_aa: CASSSGQSIRPQHF; cdr3_nt: TGTGCCAGCAGCTCGGGACAGAGTATAAGGCCCCAGCATTTT
j_call: TRBJ2-2; d_call: -; v_call: TRBV11-2; clone_size: -; cdr3_aa: CASSLDVWEIGELFF; cdr3_nt: TGTGCCAGCAGCTTAGATGTTTGGGAGATCGGGGAGCTGTTTTTT
j_call: TRBJ2-1; d_call: -; v_call: TRBV27; clone_size: -; cdr3_aa: CASSLVVGSSYNEQFF; cdr3_nt: TGTGCCAGCAGTTTAGTGGTAGGGAGCTCCTACAATGAGCAGTTCTTC
j_call: TRBJ1-1; d_call: TRBD1; v_call: TRBV9; clone_size: -; cdr3_aa: CASSGSGTGPEAFF; cdr3_nt: TGTGCCAGCAGCGGATCCGGGACAGGGCCTGAAGCTTTCTTT
j_call: TRBJ2-1; d_call: -; v_call: TRBV13; clone_size: -; cdr3_aa: CASSWGGANNEQFF; cdr3_nt: TGTGCCAGCAGCTGGGGGGGGGCTAACAATGAGCAGTTCTTC
j_call: TRBJ2-2; d_call: TRBD1; v_call: TRBV11-2; clone_size: -; cdr3_aa: CASSWTGTGELFF; cdr3_nt: TGTGCCAGCAGCTGGACAGGGACCGGGGAGCTGTTTTTT
j_call: TRBJ1-6; d_call: -; v_call: TRBV7-8; clone_size: -; cdr3_aa: CASSDRGTVYNSPLHF; cdr3_nt: TGTGCCAGCAGTGACAGAGGAACCGTCTATAATTCACCCCTCCACTTT
j_call: TRBJ2-3; d_call: TRBD2; v_call: TRBV6-6; clone_size: -; cdr3_aa: CASRFLAGGPTDTQYF; cdr3_nt: TGTGCCAGCAGATTTCTAGCGGGGGGGCCCACAGATACGCAGTATTTT
j_call: TRBJ2-7; d_call: -; v_call: TRBV2; clone_size: -; cdr3_aa: CASSERNSQAISAAAYEQYF; cdr3_nt: TGTGCCAGCAGTGAACGAAATTCCCAAGCGATCAGCGCCGCCGCCTACGAGCAGTACTTC
j_call: TRBJ1-2; d_call: -; v_call: TRBV27; clone_size: -; cdr3_aa: CASGIGRDYYGYTF; cdr3_nt: TGTGCCAGCGGAATCGGCAGGGACTACTATGGCTACACCTTC
j_call: TRBJ2-2; d_call: TRBD1; v_call: TRBV4-1; clone_size: -; cdr3_aa: CASSQGQGTGELFF; cdr3_nt: TGCGCCAGCAGCCAAGGACAGGGGACCGGGGAGCTGTTTTTT
j_call: TRBJ2-1; d_call: -; v_call: TRBV7-3; clone_size: -; cdr3_aa: CASSLSPGEQFF; cdr3_nt: TGTGCCAGCAGCTTATCCCCAGGAGAGCAGTTCTTC
j_call: TRBJ2-2; d_call: -; v_call: TRBV19; clone_size: -; cdr3_aa: CASSIEPSGLGELFF; cdr3_nt: TGTGCCAGTAGTATCGAGCCCTCGGGGTTGGGGGAGCTGTTTTTT
j_call: TRBJ2-5; d_call: TRBD2; v_call: TRBV6-5; clone_size: -; cdr3_aa: CASSYEVSGGETQYF; cdr3_nt: TGTGCCAGCAGTTACGAAGTTAGCGGGGGTGAGACCCAGTACTTC
j_call: TRBJ2-2; d_call: TRBD2; v_call: TRBV11-2; clone_size: -; cdr3_aa: CASSLEWTSGGGTGELFF; cdr3_nt: TGTGCCAGCAGCTTAGAATGGACTAGCGGGGGCGGGACCGGGGAGCTGTTTTTT
j_call: TRBJ1-2; d_call: TRBD1; v_call: TRBV7-8; clone_size: -; cdr3_aa: CASSLGQGYGYTF; cdr3_nt: TGTGCCAGCAGCTTGGGACAGGGGTATGGCTACACCTTC
j_call: TRBJ1-6; d_call: -; v_call: TRBV4-1; clone_size: few; cdr3_aa: CASSQEWLEVGSPLHF; cdr3_nt: TGCGCCAGCAGCCAAGAATGGTTGGAGGTTGGTTCACCCCTCCACTTT
j_call: TRBJ2-2; d_call: -; v_call: TRBV11-2; clone_size: -; cdr3_aa: CASSPSNTGELFF; cdr3_nt: TGTGCCAGCAGCCCTTCGAACACCGGGGAGCTGTTTTTT
j_call: TRBJ1-5; d_call: -; v_call: TRBV15; clone_size: -; cdr3_aa: CATSRAGGFGNQPQHF; cdr3_nt: TGTGCCACCAGCAGGGCGGGAGGGTTCGGCAATCAGCCCCAGCATTTT
j_call: TRBJ1-1; d_call: -; v_call: TRBV5-6; clone_size: -; cdr3_aa: CASSRGGNTEAFF; cdr3_nt: TGTGCCAGCAGTCGCGGGGGGAACACTGAAGCTTTCTTT
j_call: TRBJ1-2; d_call: TRBD1; v_call: TRBV9; clone_size: -; cdr3_aa: CASSVARDRVGYTF; cdr3_nt: TGTGCCAGCAGCGTAGCCAGGGACAGGGTCGGCTACACCTTC
j_call: TRBJ2-5; d_call: TRBD2; v_call: TRBV7-6; clone_size: -; cdr3_aa: CASSLGGGQETQYF; cdr3_nt: TGTGCCAGCAGCTTAGGGGGGGGACAAGAGACCCAGTACTTC
j_call: TRBJ1-1; d_call: -; v_call: TRBV2; clone_size: -; cdr3_aa: CASSVWLDRNTEAFF; cdr3_nt: TGTGCCAGCAGTGTTTGGTTGGACAGGAACACTGAAGCTTTCTTT
j_call: TRBJ1-1; d_call: -; v_call: TRBV29-1; clone_size: -; cdr3_aa: CSVDTVNTEAFF; cdr3_nt: TGCAGCGTTGACACGGTGAACACTGAAGCTTTCTTT
j_call: TRBJ2-7; d_call: -; v_call: TRBV4-2; clone_size: -; cdr3_aa: CASSQDVDSLPYEQYF; cdr3_nt: TGTGCCAGCAGCCAAGATGTCGACAGCCTTCCCTACGAGCAGTACTTC
j_call: TRBJ2-5; d_call: TRBD1; v_call: TRBV9; clone_size: -; cdr3_aa: CASSVGGGEETQYF; cdr3_nt: TGTGCCAGCAGCGTAGGAGGGGGCGAAGAGACCCAGTACTTC
j_call: TRBJ2-7; d_call: -; v_call: TRBV11-2; clone_size: -; cdr3_aa: CASSEGGSTYEQYF; cdr3_nt: TGTGCCAGCAGCGAAGGAGGCAGTACCTACGAGCAGTACTTC
j_call: TRBJ2-5; d_call: -; v_call: TRBV7-7; clone_size: -; cdr3_aa: CASSLSPDAGRETQYF; cdr3_nt: TGTGCTAGCAGCTTATCCCCGGATGCGGGCCGAGAGACCCAGTACTTC
j_call: TRBJ2-7; d_call: TRBD1; v_call: TRBV6-1; clone_size: -; cdr3_aa: CASSGIDRVEFGEQYF; cdr3_nt: TGTGCCAGCAGTGGCATAGACAGGGTGGAATTTGGCGAGCAGTACTTC
j_call: TRBJ1-1; d_call: -; v_call: TRBV6-6; clone_size: -; cdr3_aa: CASSQGGTEAFF; cdr3_nt: TGTGCCAGCAGCCAAGGGGGAACTGAAGCTTTCTTT